Following are 28 T cell receptor beta chains from one sample sequenced in a study of technical replicates of blood from several donors. The method was immunoSEQ multiplex PCR; TCRdb's version includes in-frame clones alone and lacks a portion of them. Of roughly 90,000 clones detected, about 96% appear once; the ten largest clones hold 0.36%. The specimen sequenced was T cells isolated from PBMCs. The origin of the receptors is a human donor in good health.

The chain employs TRBV7-8 and TRBJ2-1; 9 positions match TRBD2. V trimming: 5 bases; J trimming: 8 bases; junction bases outside the gene matches: 13. The CDR3 covers 16 residues. From germline, CDR1 is SGHVS and CDR2 FQNEAQ. CDR3 protein: CASSLLRLAAGDEQFF. CDR3 in DNA: TGTGCCAGCAGCCTGCTGCGACTAGCGGCCGGTGATGAGCAGTTCTTC.

The V call is TRBV19, the J call TRBJ1-1; TRBD1 might be the D (5 bases). CDR3 size: 15 residues. V gave up 6 bases and J gave up 7 bases, with 21 bases separating them. Germline lookup yields CDR1 LNHDA and CDR2 SQIVND (reference sequence). DNA for the CDR3: TGTGCCAGTAGCACGCAAAATAGGGGTTTCAGTGAAGCTTTCTTT. Its translation is CASSTQNRGFSEAFF. The full variable domain, completed using reference TRBV19 and TRBJ1-1, is DGGITQSPKYLFRKEGQNVTLSCEQNLNHDAMYWYRQDPGQGLRLIYYSQIVNDFQKGDIAEGYSVSREKKESFPLTVTSAQKNPTAFYLCASSTQNRGFSEAFFGQGTRLTVV.

V is TRBV21-1 and J is TRBJ2-7; the table's D gene call, TRBD1, was not cross checked with the DNA. TRBV21-1 is reported as a pseudogene. The CDR3 has 15 residues. In nucleotides, the CDR3 is TGTGCCAGCAGCAAAGAGGGACAGGTCGCCTACGAGCAGTACTTC. Its translation is CASSKEGQVAYEQYF.

The rearrangement joins TRBV6-5 to TRBJ1-5; tentatively, D is TRBD1 (5 bases). The CDR3 has 14 residues. Germline loops: CDR1 MNHEY, CDR2 SVGAGI. Trimming left V 2 bases short and J 6 bases short, with 11 bases between. The CDR3 DNA is TGTGCCAGCAGTTACGGGGGGAAGGGTCAGCCCCAGCATTTT. Translation gives CASSYGGKGQPQHF.

CDR3 sequence: CASSYQGFNEQFF. The CDR3 DNA reads as TGTGCCAGCAGTTACCAGGGTTTCAATGAGCAGTTCTTC. The chain employs TRBV6-8 and TRBJ2-1; possible D gene TRBD1, 5 bases. V lost 2 bases to trimming and J lost 6 bases, with 8 bases between them. The CDR3 length is 13 residues. Germline V gene data show CDR1 as MNHGY and CDR2 as SAAAGT.

The gene calls are TRBV5-5 and TRBJ1-2, with a weak D call TRBD1 (5 bases). Germline V gene data show CDR1 as SGHKS and CDR2 as YYEKEE (reference sequence). The CDR3 consists of 13 residues. Trimming left V 2 bases short and J 4 bases short, with 9 bases between. CDR3: CASSLDRVYGYTF. The CDR3 nucleotides read TGTGCCAGCAGCTTAGACAGAGTCTATGGCTACACCTTC. Supplemented by reference TRBV5-5 and TRBJ1-2, the full variable domain reads DAGVTQSPTHLIKTRGQQVTLRCSPISGHKSVSWYQQVLGQGPQFIFQYYEKEERGRGNFPDRFSARQFPNYSSELNVNALLLGDSALYLCASSLDRVYGYTFGSGTRLTVV.

The chain couples TRBV6-6 to TRBJ2-7; D perhaps matches TRBD1 (6 bases). Germline V lookup: CDR1 MNHNY, CDR2 SVGAGI (reference sequence). V was clipped by 5 bases and J by 8 bases, with 13 bases between them. The CDR3 is 12 residues long. This CDR3 is CASSMDSTKQYF. The CDR3 DNA follows: TGTGCCAGCAGTATGGACAGCACTAAGCAGTACTTC.

The rearrangement links TRBV6-5 to TRBJ2-7; 8 bases fit TRBD2. The germline V gene encodes CDR1 MNHEY and CDR2 SVGAGI. CDR3 length equals 14 residues. The junction had 8 bases not matched to a gene; V was cut back by 4 bases and J by 6 bases. CDR3 residues: CASSSARAGAEQYF. The CDR3 coding sequence is TGTGCCAGCAGTTCGGCCAGAGCGGGGGCCGAGCAGTACTTC.

The chain has TRBV6-1 and TRBJ1-2; a possible D gene is TRBD1 (5 bases). Between the trimmed V and J ends, which lost 3 bases and 7 bases, there was a span of 9 bases. This CDR3 is built from 12 residues. The germline V gene has CDR1 MNHNS and CDR2 SASEGT. CDR3: CASSEGQFGYTF. The CDR3 region has the DNA TGTGCCAGCAGTGAGGGGCAGTTTGGCTACACCTTC.

The chain combines TRBV7-2 with TRBJ2-7; the match to TRBD2 covers 14 bases. Germline values: CDR1 SGHTA, CDR2 FQGNSA. CDR3 length equals 18 residues. The junction had 10 bases not matched to a gene; V was cut back by 3 bases and J by 3 bases. The CDR3 DNA sequence: TGTGCCAGCAGCTTGCGACTAGCGGGAGGGTTACTGAACTACGAGCAGTACTTC. Translating gives CASSLRLAGGLLNYEQYF.

The V and J genes are TRBV4-1 and TRBJ2-7; D may be TRBD2 (6 bases). Germline assignment: CDR1 MGHRA and CDR2 YSYEKL. This CDR3 contains 14 residues. V was shortened by 4 bases and J by 2 bases, with 12 bases between the two germline ends. CDR3 DNA sequence: TGCGCCAGCAGCCTCCGGGACTCCACCTACGAGCAGTACTTC. It is translated as CASSLRDSTYEQYF.

The chain links TRBV11-3 to TRBJ2-7, with 8 bases identical to TRBD2. The CDR3 sequence is 15 residues long. Per germline, CDR1 SGHNT and CDR2 YENEEA. V was pared by 5 bases and J by 6 bases, with 12 bases of the junction left unmatched. The CDR3 sequence: CASSRAGEGISEQYF. The CDR3 nucleotides read TGTGCCAGCAGCCGAGCGGGAGAGGGGATCTCCGAGCAGTACTTC.

This chain joins TRBV29-1 and TRBJ2-1, with 7 bases identical to TRBD2. Germline values: CDR1 SQVTM, CDR2 ANQGSEA. This CDR3 is 11 amino acids long. CDR3 protein: CLGREMTEQFF. The CDR3 DNA reads TGCTTAGGGCGGGAGATGACTGAGCAGTTCTTC.

The chain has TRBV28 and TRBJ2-5, with TRBD1 matching over 10 bases. Germline CDR1 and CDR2: MDHEN and SYDVKM. This CDR3 has 15 amino acids. The J segment lost 3 bases and the V segment lost 3 bases, leaving 4 bases of the junction unmatched. The CDR3 DNA sequence: TGTGCCAGCAGTTTGGGAGGACAGGGGGAAGAGACCCAGTACTTC. Its translation: CASSLGGQGEETQYF.

The chain joins TRBV19 to TRBJ2-3, with 9 bases lining up with TRBD1. Germline CDR1 and CDR2: LNHDA and SQIVND (reference sequence). With V trimmed by 4 bases and J by 7 bases, 9 bases remained unmatched. The CDR3 is 15 residues long. CDR3 amino acids: CASSKWDRESNTQYF. The CDR3 coding sequence is TGTGCCAGTAGTAAGTGGGACAGGGAGTCAAATACGCAGTATTTT.

The chain has TRBV11-2 and TRBJ2-3, with 14 nucleotides matching TRBD2. Germline values: CDR1 SGHAT, CDR2 FQNNGV. J gave up 4 bases and V 4 bases, and 7 bases lay outside the gene matches. The CDR3 length is 17 residues. The CDR3 DNA reads as TGTGCCAGCAGCTCGACTAGCGGGAGGGCCCTCCCAGATACGCAGTATTTT. This codes for CASSSTSGRALPDTQYF.

The V call is TRBV27, the J call TRBJ2-5; D gene uncertain. This CDR3 region has 13 residues. Germline CDR1 MNHEY, CDR2 SMNVEV (reference sequence). V lost 2 bases to trimming and J lost 5 bases, with 9 bases between them. The CDR3 is CASSLVRWETQYF. The DNA for the CDR3 is TGTGCCAGCAGTTTAGTGAGGTGGGAGACCCAGTACTTC.

J is TRBJ2-5 and V is TRBV9; tentatively, D is TRBD2 (6 bases). The ends were cut back, 3 bases at V and 5 bases at J, with 17 bases in the middle. Looked up from germline, CDR1 is SGDLS and CDR2 is YYNGEE. The CDR3 extends over 15 amino acids. In nucleotides, the CDR3 is TGTGCCAGCAGCGCCGTAGTGGCGGCGGGGGAGACCCAGTACTTC. This encodes CASSAVVAAGETQYF.

The genes are TRBV11-3 and TRBJ1-1; D call uncertain. The CDR3 is 13 residues long. CDR1 is SGHNT, CDR2 YENEEA, per germline. The V gene lost 4 bases and the J gene lost 5 bases, with 11 bases spanning the gap. In nucleotides, the CDR3 is TGTGCCAGCAGCTCTTATCCGGGGACTGAAGCTTTCTTT. It codes for CASSSYPGTEAFF.

A single count supports this clone. The V and J genes are TRBV2 and TRBJ2-5, with TRBD2 matching 16 bases. In germline, CDR1 is SNHLY, CDR2 FYNNEI. CDR3 length: 18 amino acids. Unmatched junction bases numbered 9, after V lost 3 bases and J lost 5 bases. In DNA, the CDR3 is TGTGCCAGCAGTGACGTGGGGACTAGCGGGAGGGCCGGGGAGACCCAGTACTTC. Residues: CASSDVGTSGRAGETQYF.

The chain carries TRBV6-5 and TRBJ2-5, with D possibly TRBD2 on 5 matching bases. CDR3 length: 11 amino acids. The V end was cut by 6 bases, the J end by 9 bases, with 11 bases between. From germline, CDR1 is MNHEY and CDR2 SVGAGI. CDR3 in DNA: TGTGCCAGCAGGACTACGGCGGCCCAGTACTTC. Protein: CASRTTAAQYF.

V gene TRBV9 combines with J gene TRBJ2-3, with a possible D match to TRBD1 (6 bases). The CDR3 sequence is 13 residues long. The germline V gene encodes CDR1 SGDLS and CDR2 YYNGEE. The V gene lost 4 bases and the J gene lost 5 bases, with 11 bases spanning the gap. CDR3 residues: CASSQTGLDTQYF. The CDR3 nucleotides read TGTGCCAGCAGCCAAACAGGGCTAGATACGCAGTATTTT.

J is TRBJ1-2 and V is TRBV5-4; D ambiguous. Deletions cut 0 bases from V and 4 bases from J, with 13 bases between. The CDR3 totals 15 residues. The germline V gene encodes CDR1 SGHNT and CDR2 YYREEE (reference sequence). CDR3 DNA: TGTGCCAGCAGCTTGGAGGATCGGCCGGGCTATGGCTACACCTTC. It translates to CASSLEDRPGYGYTF.

The DNA for the CDR3 is TGTGCCAGCAGCTTGCCCCCTAGCGGGAGCTCTGGGGCCAACGTCCTGACTTTC. Its translation: CASSLPPSGSSGANVLTF. This chain joins TRBV5-4 and TRBJ2-6; 10 bases align to TRBD2. In germline, CDR1 is SGHNT, CDR2 YYREEE (reference sequence). CDR3 length: 18 amino acids. V dropped 1 base and J dropped 0; count of bases not matched to a gene: 4.

The chain combines TRBV7-2 with TRBJ2-1, with D perhaps TRBD2 (6 bases). Germline CDR1 reads SGHTA; CDR2 reads FQGNSA. There are 11 residues in the CDR3. Trimming took 4 bases from V and 15 from J, leaving 13 bases between them. The CDR3 sequence is CASSWGGARFF. The CDR3 DNA reads as TGTGCCAGCAGCTGGGGCGGGGCGCGGTTCTTC. Together with reference TRBV7-2 and TRBJ2-1, the CDR3 gives the full variable domain: GAGVSQSPSNKVTEKGKDVELRCDPISGHTALYWYRQSLGQGLEFLIYFQGNSAPDKSGLPSDRFSAERTGGSVSTLTIQRTQQEDSAVYLCASSWGGARFFGPGTRLTVL.

The chain has TRBV9 and TRBJ1-3, with D perhaps matching TRBD1 (5 bases). This CDR3 has 14 residues. Trimming stripped 1 base from V and 4 bases from J, with 9 bases between. The V gene's germline CDR1 is SGDLS and CDR2 YYNGEE. As DNA, the CDR3 is TGTGCCAGCAGCGTATCAGGGAACGGAAACACCATATATTTT. This translates into CASSVSGNGNTIYF. Filled out from reference TRBV9 and TRBJ1-3, the complete variable domain reads DSGVTQTPKHLITATGQRVTLRCSPRSGDLSVYWYQQSLDQGLQFLIQYYNGEERAKGNILERFSAQQFPDLHSELNLSSLELGDSALYFCASSVSGNGNTIYFGEGSWLTVV.

As DNA, the CDR3 is TGTGCCAGCAGTTACTCGATCCCGGATGAGCAGTTCTTC. Amino acids: CASSYSIPDEQFF. This chain uses TRBV6-6 with TRBJ2-1; no definite D call. Germline CDR1 MNHNY, CDR2 SVGAGI (reference sequence). The V end was cut by 0 bases, the J end by 8 bases, with 8 bases between. The CDR3 has 13 residues.

The chain joins TRBV30 to TRBJ2-3; 11 positions agree with TRBD2. Germline V gene data show CDR1 as GTSNPN and CDR2 as SVGIG (reference sequence). The CDR3 covers 13 residues. V lost 6 bases, J lost 3 bases, and 2 bases stayed unmatched. The CDR3 nucleotides are TGTGCCTGCATAGCGGGGGGGACAGATACGCAGTATTTT. This translates into CACIAGGTDTQYF.